The 5 T cell receptor beta chains listed next were all sequenced from one sample in a study of technical replicates of blood from a few donors. Measured with immunoSEQ multiplex PCR; TCRdb has only the in-frame clones, and not every one. The table has about 64,000 clones, around nine tenths seen once. The sample comprised PBMCs. Receptor source: a human donor in good health. Some clones in this sample may be carry-over from other donors' samples.

CDR3 in amino acids: CASSGRVGGGPAFF. The CDR3 nucleotides read TGTGCCAGCAGCGGGCGAGTTGGTGGGGGCCCAGCTTTCTTT. The chain is built from TRBV9 and TRBJ1-1; TRBD1 might be the D (6 bases). The CDR3 covers 14 residues. V was shortened by 3 bases and J by 10 bases, with 19 bases between the two germline ends. Germline lookup yields CDR1 SGDLS and CDR2 YYNGEE. The complete variable domain, with remaining parts taken from reference TRBV9 and TRBJ1-1, reads DSGVTQTPKHLITATGQRVTLRCSPRSGDLSVYWYQQSLDQGLQFLIQYYNGEERAKGNILERFSAQQFPDLHSELNLSSLELGDSALYFCASSGRVGGGPAFFGQGTRLTVV.

The chain uses TRBV5-4 and TRBJ2-7; D gene uncertain. Germline CDR1 reads SGHNT; CDR2 reads YYREEE (reference sequence). This CDR3 contains 15 residues. Trimming removed 2 bases from V and 0 bases from J, with 12 bases in between. The CDR3 loop reads CASSFLPQDSYEQYF. The CDR3 DNA follows: TGTGCCAGCAGCTTCCTGCCCCAGGACTCCTACGAGCAGTACTTC.

The V call is TRBV28, the J call TRBJ1-2; TRBD1 is a possible D gene (5 bases). This CDR3 has 16 amino acids. Per the germline V gene, CDR1 is MDHEN and CDR2 is SYDVKM. The germline V and J ends were trimmed by 6 bases and 10 bases, with 27 bases remaining between them. DNA for the CDR3: TGTGCCAGCAGCCTCAGGGTAGGGGCTCCGGGTATCGACTACACCTTC. Residues: CASSLRVGAPGIDYTF.

The J gene is TRBJ1-3, the V gene TRBV30; possible D gene TRBD1, 6 bases. CDR1 is GTSNPN, CDR2 SVGIG, per germline (reference sequence). This CDR3 has 12 amino acids. For the CDR3, the DNA is TGTGCTTGGGGGCTCTCTGGAAACACCATATATTTT. It specifies CAWGLSGNTIYF.

The chain employs TRBV5-4 and TRBJ2-7; 8 nucleotides line up with TRBD1. CDR1 is SGHNT and CDR2 is YYREEE in the germline V gene (reference sequence). Losses at the gene ends were 4 bases for V and 2 bases for J; bases not matched to a gene: 8. The CDR3 consists of 15 residues. CDR3 nucleotides: TGTGCCAGCAGCCCGGGACAGGCGGAGACCTACGAGCAGTACTTC. Protein sequence: CASSPGQAETYEQYF.